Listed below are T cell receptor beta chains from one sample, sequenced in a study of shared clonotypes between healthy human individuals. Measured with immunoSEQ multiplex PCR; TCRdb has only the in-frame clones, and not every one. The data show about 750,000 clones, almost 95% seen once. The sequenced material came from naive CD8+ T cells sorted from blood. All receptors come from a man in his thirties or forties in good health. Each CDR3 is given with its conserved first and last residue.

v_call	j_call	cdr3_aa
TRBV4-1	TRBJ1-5	CASSPGPGGDQPQHF
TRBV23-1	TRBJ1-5	CASSQWTDSNQPQHF
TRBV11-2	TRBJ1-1	CASSFGVATEAFF
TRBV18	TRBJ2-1	CASSPLRDRWNEQFF
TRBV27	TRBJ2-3	CASSPYRTDTQYF
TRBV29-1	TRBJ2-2	CSVEGSASPNTGELFF
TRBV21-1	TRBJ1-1	CASSESNVTGGNTEAFF
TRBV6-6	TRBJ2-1	CASSHTGGSVSNEQFF
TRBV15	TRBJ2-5	CATSRRSGSRKETQYF
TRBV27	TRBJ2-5	CASRPGTSGKQETQYF
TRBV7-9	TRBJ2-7	CASSSAAGGLSYEQYF
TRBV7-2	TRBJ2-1	CASSLSHRAGGYNEQFF
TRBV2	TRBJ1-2	CAEGGGFGYTF
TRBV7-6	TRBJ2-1	CASSLGGGRASYNEQFF